This T cell receptor (beta chain) was sequenced in a study of T cell responses to AZD1222 COVID-19 vaccine. Generated by immunoSEQ multiplex PCR, the TCRdb table keeps only in-frame clones and is missing some. Altogether approximately 100,000 clones are present, around 94% being singletons, with the ten largest covering 2.2%. The CDR3 has 14 amino acids. V was shortened by 5 bases and J by 6 bases, with 16 bases between the two germline ends. The V gene's germline CDR1 is MDHEN and CDR2 SYDVKM. The source is an adult in good health. The sequences come from peripheral blood, collected on day 0 of AZD1222 vaccination. This chain uses TRBV28 with TRBJ1-2, with a possible D match to TRBD1 (6 bases). Here the CDR3 reads CASSPAGAGDGYTF. The CDR3 DNA sequence: TGTGCCAGCAGTCCCGCGGGGGCCGGGGATGGCTACACCTTC.